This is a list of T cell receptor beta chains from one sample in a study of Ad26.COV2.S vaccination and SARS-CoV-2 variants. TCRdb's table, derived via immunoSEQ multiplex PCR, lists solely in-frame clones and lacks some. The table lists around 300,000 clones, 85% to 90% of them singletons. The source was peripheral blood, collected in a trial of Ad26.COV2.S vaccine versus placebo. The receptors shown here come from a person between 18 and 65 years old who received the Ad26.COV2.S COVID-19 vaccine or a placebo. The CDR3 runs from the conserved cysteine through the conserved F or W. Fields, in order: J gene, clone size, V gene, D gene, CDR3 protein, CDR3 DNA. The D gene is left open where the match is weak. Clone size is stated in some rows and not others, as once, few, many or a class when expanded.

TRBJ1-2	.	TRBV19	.	CASREGGFNYGYTF	TGTGCCAGCCGAGAAGGCGGATTTAACTATGGCTACACCTTC
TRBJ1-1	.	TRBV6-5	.	CASSSMNTEAFF	TGTGCCAGCAGTAGCATGAACACTGAAGCTTTCTTT
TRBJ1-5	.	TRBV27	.	CASSLIYSQPQHF	TGTGCCAGCAGTTTAATTTATAGTCAGCCCCAGCATTTT
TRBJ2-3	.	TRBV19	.	CASSIVSLDDTQYF	TGTGCCAGTAGTATAGTCTCCCTAGATGATACGCAGTATTTT
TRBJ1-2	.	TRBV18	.	CASSPPTGLANGYTF	TGTGCCAGCTCACCCCCGACAGGACTAGCGAATGGCTACACCTTC
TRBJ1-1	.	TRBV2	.	CASSDTSQTNTEAFF	TGTGCCAGCAGTGACACGTCACAGACGAACACTGAAGCTTTCTTT
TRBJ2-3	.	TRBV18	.	CASSPQGVGTDTQYF	TGTGCCAGCTCACCACAGGGGGTTGGCACAGATACGCAGTATTTT
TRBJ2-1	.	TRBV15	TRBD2	CATSRDYREDEQFF	TGTGCCACCAGCAGAGATTACCGGGAGGATGAGCAGTTCTTC
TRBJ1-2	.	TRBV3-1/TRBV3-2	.	CASSRGENYGYTF	TGTGCCAGCAGCCGGGGGGAAAACTATGGCTACACCTTC
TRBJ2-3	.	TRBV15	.	CATSRAGPRQDTQYF	TGTGCCACCAGCAGAGCGGGTCCAAGGCAGGATACGCAGTATTTT
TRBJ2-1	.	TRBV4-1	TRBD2	CASSQETIAGLSYYEQFF	TGCGCCAGCAGCCAAGAAACGATAGCGGGTTTATCCTACTATGAGCAGTTCTTC
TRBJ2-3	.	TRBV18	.	CASSPTPLSSSTDTQYF	TGTGCCAGCTCACCGACTCCTCTTTCCTCTAGCACAGATACGCAGTATTTT
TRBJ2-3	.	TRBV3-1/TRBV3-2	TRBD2	CASSFGTSDTTDTQYF	TGTGCCAGCAGTTTCGGGACTAGCGACACCACAGATACGCAGTATTTT
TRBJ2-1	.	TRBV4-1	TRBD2	CASSQEELAGGSNEQFF	TGCGCCAGCAGCCAAGAGGAGCTAGCGGGGGGTTCTAATGAGCAGTTCTTC
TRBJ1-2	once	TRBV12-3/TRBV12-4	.	CASSPGSRGYTF	TGTGCCAGCAGTCCAGGGTCACGTGGCTACACCTTC
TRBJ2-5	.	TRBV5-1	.	CASSLAGARGETQYF	TGCGCCAGCAGCTTGGCCGGCGCCCGGGGGGAGACCCAGTACTTC
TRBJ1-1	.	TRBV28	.	CASLSRQLHLSLTAWNTEAFF	TGTGCCAGCTTAAGCCGCCAGCTTCATCTCTCGTTGACAGCCTGGAACACTGAAGCTTTCTTT
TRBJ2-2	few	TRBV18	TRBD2	CASSTSGSAELFF	TGTGCCAGCTCAACTAGCGGGAGCGCGGAGCTGTTTTTT
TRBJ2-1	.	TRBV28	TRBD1	CASSLFGQANDQFF	TGTGCCAGCAGTTTATTCGGACAGGCCAATGATCAGTTCTTC
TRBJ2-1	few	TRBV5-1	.	CASRAWIGGGIYNEQFF	TGCGCCAGCAGAGCTTGGATAGGGGGAGGTATATACAATGAGCAGTTCTTC
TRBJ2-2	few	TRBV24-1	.	CATSGPLTGELFF	TGTGCCACCAGTGGGCCCCTCACCGGGGAGCTGTTTTTT
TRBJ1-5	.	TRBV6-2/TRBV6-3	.	CASSYNGVINQPQHF	TGTGCCAGCAGTTACAATGGTGTTATCAATCAGCCCCAGCATTTT
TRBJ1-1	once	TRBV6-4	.	CASIDPLRGQNTEAFF	TGTGCCAGCATAGATCCTTTGCGAGGACAGAACACTGAAGCTTTCTTT
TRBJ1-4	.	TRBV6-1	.	CASSEQLGSEKLFF	TGTGCCAGCAGTGAACAGCTGGGTAGTGAAAAACTGTTTTTT
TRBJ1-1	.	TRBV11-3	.	CASSWTANTEAFF	TGTGCCAGCTCATGGACAGCGAACACTGAAGCTTTCTTT
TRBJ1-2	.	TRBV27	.	CASSLPTGYNYGYTF	TGTGCCAGCAGCTTGCCCACAGGGTATAACTATGGCTACACCTTC
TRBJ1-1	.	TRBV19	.	CASSPLQGGKNTEAFF	TGTGCCAGTAGCCCGCTACAGGGAGGGAAAAACACTGAAGCTTTCTTT
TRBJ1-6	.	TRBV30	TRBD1	CSSGTDSSYNSPLHF	TGTTCATCCGGGACAGATAGCTCCTATAATTCACCCCTCCACTTT
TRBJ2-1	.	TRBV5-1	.	CASSIYNEQFF	TGCGCCAGCAGCATTTACAATGAGCAGTTCTTC
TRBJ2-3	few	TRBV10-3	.	CAISESGTNTQYF	TGTGCCATCAGTGAGAGTGGGACCAATACGCAGTATTTT
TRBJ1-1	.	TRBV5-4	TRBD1	CAIHRGPGTEAFF	TGTGCCATTCACAGGGGGCCCGGCACTGAAGCTTTCTTT
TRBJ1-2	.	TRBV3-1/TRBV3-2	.	CASSQDNYGYTF	TGTGCCAGCAGCCAGGATAACTATGGCTACACCTTC
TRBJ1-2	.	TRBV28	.	CASSLLVGIDGYTF	TGTGCCAGCAGTTTATTGGTAGGAATCGATGGCTACACCTTC
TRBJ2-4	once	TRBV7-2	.	CASSLDIRGLAKNIQYF	TGTGCCAGCAGCTTAGATATCCGGGGTTTAGCCAAAAACATTCAGTACTTC
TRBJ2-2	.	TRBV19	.	CASRETRYTGELFF	TGTGCCAGTAGAGAAACTCGTTACACCGGGGAGCTGTTTTTT
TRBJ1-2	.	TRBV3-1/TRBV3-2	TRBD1	CASSPPGQVILSRGYTF	TGTGCCAGCAGTCCTCCGGGACAGGTGATTTTATCGCGTGGCTACACCTTC
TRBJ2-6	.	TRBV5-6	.	CASSLVQAGANVLTF	TGTGCCAGCAGCTTGGTACAGGCTGGGGCCAACGTCCTGACTTTC
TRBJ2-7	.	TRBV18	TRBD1	CASSPMTGSTYEQYF	TGTGCCAGCTCACCAATGACAGGGTCCACCTACGAGCAGTACTTC
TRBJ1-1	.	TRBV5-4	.	CASSPLFPRRTEAFF	TGTGCCAGCAGCCCCTTATTCCCAAGGCGCACTGAAGCTTTCTTT
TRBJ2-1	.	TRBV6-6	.	CASSSNSGNEQFF	TGTGCCAGCAGTTCCAACTCTGGCAATGAGCAGTTCTTC
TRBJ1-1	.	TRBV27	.	CASSNPAHGRRTEAFF	TGTGCCAGCAGCAACCCCGCCCATGGCCGACGCACTGAAGCTTTCTTT
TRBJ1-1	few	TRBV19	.	CASNKADTFLNTEAFF	TGTGCCAGTAATAAGGCAGATACCTTTTTGAACACTGAAGCTTTCTTT
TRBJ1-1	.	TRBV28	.	CASNTVATEAFF	TGTGCCAGCAATACGGTGGCCACTGAAGCTTTCTTT
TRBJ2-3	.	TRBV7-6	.	CASSSRVEGTDTQYF	TGTGCCAGCAGCTCGAGGGTGGAGGGAACAGATACGCAGTATTTT
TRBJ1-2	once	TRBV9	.	CASSVAPREYYGYTF	TGTGCCAGCAGCGTAGCCCCCAGAGAGTACTATGGCTACACCTTC
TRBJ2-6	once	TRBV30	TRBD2	CAWSAILTKSLAGGSGANVLTF	TGTGCCTGGAGCGCTATACTAACTAAAAGCCTAGCGGGAGGCTCTGGGGCCAACGTCCTGACTTTC
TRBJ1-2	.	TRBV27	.	CASSLTDSYGYTF	TGTGCCAGCAGCCTGACAGATTCCTATGGCTACACCTTC
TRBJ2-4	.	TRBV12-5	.	CASGLVRGGGRVKNIQYF	TGTGCTAGTGGTTTGGTACGAGGGGGGGGCAGGGTCAAAAACATTCAGTACTTC
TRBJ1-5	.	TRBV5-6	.	CASSFGQYQPQHF	TGTGCCAGCAGCTTTGGTCAATATCAGCCCCAGCATTTT
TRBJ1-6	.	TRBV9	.	CASSAFVDSPLHF	TGTGCCAGCAGCGCGTTCGTGGATTCACCCCTCCACTTT